The rows below give T cell receptor beta chains drawn from one sample of a study of T cells after yellow fever vaccination. One entry per CDR3 protein, called by TCRdb with MiXCR from the 5' RACE reads. The data hold roughly 330,000 distinct CDR3 sequences, with around 6.8% observed a single time. The sample here was PBMCs, taken roughly 46 days after the first yellow fever vaccination. All receptors derive from a man aged 18 to 29 who received the YFV17D yellow fever vaccine. Both conserved end residues are part of each CDR3.

v_gene: TRBV30; j_gene: TRBJ2-7; CDR3aa: CAWSEGAPLEQYF
v_gene: TRBV4-1; j_gene: TRBJ2-5; CDR3aa: CASSFQPAASGGGETQYF
v_gene: TRBV6-1; j_gene: TRBJ2-2; CDR3aa: CASSRIPQKNTGELFF
v_gene: TRBV7-3; j_gene: TRBJ1-1; CDR3aa: CASSHSGGLNTEAFF
v_gene: TRBV7-9; j_gene: TRBJ2-4; CDR3aa: CASSLAAQGVAKNIQYF
v_gene: TRBV5-4; j_gene: TRBJ2-1; CDR3aa: CASRLAGGLNNEQFF
v_gene: TRBV2; j_gene: TRBJ2-5; CDR3aa: CASSPTPGGWETQYF
v_gene: TRBV20-1; j_gene: TRBJ2-2; CDR3aa: CSAPQGSGTGELFF
v_gene: TRBV20-1; j_gene: TRBJ1-1; CDR3aa: CSAIVQRNTEAFF
v_gene: TRBV5-1; j_gene: TRBJ2-2; CDR3aa: CASSPGQGDGGELFF
v_gene: TRBV20-1; j_gene: TRBJ1-2; CDR3aa: CSASEDRDHGYTF
v_gene: TRBV19; j_gene: TRBJ2-1; CDR3aa: CASSMSSSYNEQFF
v_gene: TRBV6-1; j_gene: TRBJ1-2; CDR3aa: CASAWAGAGGNYGYTF
v_gene: TRBV21-1; j_gene: TRBJ1-2; CDR3aa: CASKRLYRGGYGYTF
v_gene: TRBV25-1; j_gene: TRBJ2-1; CDR3aa: CASSEEPGGRYNEQFF
v_gene: TRBV7-2; j_gene: TRBJ1-6; CDR3aa: CASSLVNAGHNSPLHF
v_gene: TRBV23-1; j_gene: TRBJ2-6; CDR3aa: CASTPGQAFSGANVLTF
v_gene: TRBV4-1; j_gene: TRBJ2-7; CDR3aa: CASSQDPGQGAEQYF
v_gene: TRBV10-3; j_gene: TRBJ1-2; CDR3aa: CAISGTGDGTGYTF
v_gene: TRBV5-1; j_gene: TRBJ2-3; CDR3aa: CASSLVSLSPVNTQYF
v_gene: TRBV4-2; j_gene: TRBJ2-3; CDR3aa: CASSQGHTDTQYF
v_gene: TRBV7-2; j_gene: TRBJ2-2; CDR3aa: CASIPTGELFF
v_gene: TRBV6-1; j_gene: TRBJ2-4; CDR3aa: CASRTTLQAKNIQYF
v_gene: TRBV12-3/TRBV12-4; j_gene: TRBJ1-6; CDR3aa: CASSPRGAGSPLHF
v_gene: TRBV4-1; j_gene: TRBJ2-7; CDR3aa: CASSQESRQLGEQYF
v_gene: TRBV7-9; j_gene: TRBJ2-3; CDR3aa: CASSSDRAGTDTQYF
v_gene: TRBV27; j_gene: TRBJ2-2; CDR3aa: CASARGYGELFF
v_gene: TRBV7-9; j_gene: TRBJ2-5; CDR3aa: CASSHQGIAETQYF
v_gene: TRBV5-1; j_gene: TRBJ2-2; CDR3aa: CASSDVRATGELFF
v_gene: TRBV7-9; j_gene: TRBJ2-5; CDR3aa: CASSPRGGRGFQETQYF
v_gene: TRBV29-1; j_gene: TRBJ1-2; CDR3aa: CSVEPAHPNYGYTF
v_gene: TRBV7-3; j_gene: TRBJ2-1; CDR3aa: CASSLDSGWEQFF
v_gene: TRBV25-1; j_gene: TRBJ1-2; CDR3aa: CASIGPGTLDYGYTF
v_gene: TRBV29-1; j_gene: TRBJ2-3; CDR3aa: CSAESGVGDTQYF
v_gene: TRBV5-1; j_gene: TRBJ1-5; CDR3aa: CASSFSSDGNQPQHF
v_gene: TRBV5-1; j_gene: TRBJ2-3; CDR3aa: CASSLARGGTFTDTQYF
v_gene: TRBV3-1; j_gene: TRBJ2-4; CDR3aa: CARGGGNIQYF
v_gene: TRBV29-1; j_gene: TRBJ2-3; CDR3aa: CSVLGPLSVDTQYF
v_gene: TRBV7-9; j_gene: TRBJ1-5; CDR3aa: CASSLGQSNQPQHF
v_gene: TRBV7-2; j_gene: TRBJ2-7; CDR3aa: CASSPELGYEQYF
v_gene: TRBV27; j_gene: TRBJ2-5; CDR3aa: CASSLGTEGETQYF
v_gene: TRBV9; j_gene: TRBJ1-1; CDR3aa: CASSAGWMVTEAFF
v_gene: TRBV7-2; j_gene: TRBJ2-2; CDR3aa: CASSVTGRLTGELFF
v_gene: TRBV7-2; j_gene: TRBJ2-5; CDR3aa: CASSAVGTGVRYF
v_gene: TRBV5-1; j_gene: TRBJ2-3; CDR3aa: CASSPERASTDTQYF
v_gene: TRBV9; j_gene: TRBJ1-2; CDR3aa: CASSVASFSGYTF
v_gene: TRBV24-1; j_gene: TRBJ2-5; CDR3aa: CATSDWAETQYF
v_gene: TRBV5-1; j_gene: TRBJ2-3; CDR3aa: CASSLGQAGSDTQYF
v_gene: TRBV15; j_gene: TRBJ2-1; CDR3aa: CATAWRGGALDEQFF
v_gene: TRBV11-2; j_gene: TRBJ2-3; CDR3aa: CASSPQGDTQYF
v_gene: TRBV20-1; j_gene: TRBJ2-3; CDR3aa: CSAREAGSTDTQYF
v_gene: TRBV10-3; j_gene: TRBJ1-3; CDR3aa: CAIPWEAGNTIYF
v_gene: TRBV25-1; j_gene: TRBJ2-1; CDR3aa: CASSRGGGVMYNEQFF
v_gene: TRBV20-1; j_gene: TRBJ2-7; CDR3aa: CSARDLTANSYEQYF
v_gene: TRBV7-6; j_gene: TRBJ1-6; CDR3aa: CASTLASPLHF
v_gene: TRBV7-3; j_gene: TRBJ2-1; CDR3aa: CASSMDRNNEQFF
v_gene: TRBV12-3/TRBV12-4; j_gene: TRBJ1-1; CDR3aa: CASSLVGDLNTEAFF
v_gene: TRBV6-5; j_gene: TRBJ1-4; CDR3aa: CASSYDRGIGKLFF